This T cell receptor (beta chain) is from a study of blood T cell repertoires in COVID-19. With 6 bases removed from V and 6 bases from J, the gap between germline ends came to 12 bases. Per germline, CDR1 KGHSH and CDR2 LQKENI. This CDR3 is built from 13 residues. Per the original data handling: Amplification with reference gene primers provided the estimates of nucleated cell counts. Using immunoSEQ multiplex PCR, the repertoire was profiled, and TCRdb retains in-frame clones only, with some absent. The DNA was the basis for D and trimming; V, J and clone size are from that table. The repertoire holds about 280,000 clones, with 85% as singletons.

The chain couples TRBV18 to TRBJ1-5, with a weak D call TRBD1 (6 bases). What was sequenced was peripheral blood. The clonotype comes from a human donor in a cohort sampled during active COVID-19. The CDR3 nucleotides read TGTGCCAGCTCTTCGACAGGCCGTCAGCCCCAGCATTTT. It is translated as CASSSTGRQPQHF.